Below are 21 T cell receptor beta chains sequenced from a single sample in a study of cytomegalovirus exposure and HLA in healthy donors. The study ran its PCR with 60 Vbeta and 13 Jbeta primers. The repertoire was sequenced with immunoSEQ multiplex PCR; TCRdb's copy has only in-frame clones and lacks some. Altogether about 150,000 clones are present, over 65% being singletons, with the ten largest covering 1.8%. Sequenced material: PBMCs. These receptors all come from a female donor in good health and CMV-seropositive.

V and J are TRBV21-1 and TRBJ2-7; TRBD1 is taken as the D call from the table, unchecked against the DNA. TRBV21-1 is recorded as a pseudogene. The CDR3 sequence is 13 residues long. CDR3 DNA sequence: TGTGCCAGGTATGACAGGGGGCGGTACGAGCAGTACTTC. Translated, it gives CARYDRGRYEQYF.

The chain uses TRBV28 and TRBJ1-1; 8 nucleotides match TRBD1. Germline V gene data show CDR1 as MDHEN and CDR2 as SYDVKM. The V gene end was trimmed by 5 bases and the J gene end by 6 bases; junction bases not matched to a gene: 5. The CDR3 is 13 amino acids. The DNA for the CDR3 is TGTGCCAGCAGTCCCGGACAGGGACCTGAAGCTTTCTTT. Translation: CASSPGQGPEAFF. Together with reference TRBV28 and TRBJ1-1, the CDR3 gives the full variable domain: DVKVTQSSRYLVKRTGEKVFLECVQDMDHENMFWYRQDPGLGLRLIYFSYDVKMKEKGDIPEGYSVSREKKERFSLILESASTNQTSMYLCASSPGQGPEAFFGQGTRLTVV.

J is TRBJ2-3 and V is TRBV19; D might be TRBD2 (6 bases). The germline V gene encodes CDR1 LNHDA and CDR2 SQIVND (reference sequence). The CDR3 sequence is 15 residues long. The V end was cut by 7 bases, the J end by 0 bases, with 14 bases between. The CDR3 sequence is CASTPGDASTDTQYF. CDR3 nucleotides: TGTGCCAGTACCCCGGGGGACGCTAGCACAGATACGCAGTATTTT.

This clone turned up a few times. The chain is built from TRBV4-3 and TRBJ1-5; the D gene is possibly TRBD1 (6 bases). The CDR3 is 15 amino acids. Germline V gene sequence: CDR1 LGHNA, CDR2 YSLEER. With 0 bases removed from V and 5 bases from J, the gap between germline ends came to 11 bases. Here the CDR3 DNA reads TGCGCCAGCAGCCAAGAAGGTCAGGGGTATCAGCCCCAGCATTTT. Its protein is CASSQEGQGYQPQHF.

The chain recombines TRBV7-2 with TRBJ2-1; 10 positions agree with TRBD2. The CDR3 has 14 residues. The V gene end was trimmed by 7 bases and the J gene end by 2 bases; junction bases not matched to a gene: 2. The germline gives CDR1 SGHTA, CDR2 FQGNSA. The CDR3: CASTGLAAYNEQFF. The CDR3 DNA reads as TGTGCCAGCACCGGACTAGCGGCCTACAATGAGCAGTTCTTC.

The chain combines TRBV4-2 with TRBJ2-2; 8 bases line up with TRBD1. Germline CDR1 is LGHNA and CDR2 is YNFKEQ. J gave up 5 bases and V 0 bases, and 11 bases lay outside the gene matches. This CDR3 has 18 residues. The CDR3, as DNA: TGTGCCAGCAGCCAAGAAGCTGGGCAGGGGGCGCGGACCGGGGAGCTGTTTTTT. Amino acids: CASSQEAGQGARTGELFF.

This clone was counted a few times. The V call is TRBV9, the J call TRBJ1-1; 11 nucleotides align to TRBD1. V gave up 2 bases and J gave up 4 bases; unmatched junction bases: 4. CDR1 is SGDLS and CDR2 is YYNGEE in the germline V gene. The CDR3 sequence is 15 residues long. The CDR3, as DNA: TGTGCCAGCAGCGTGACCGGGACAGGGGGCACTGAAGCTTTCTTT. It yields the protein CASSVTGTGGTEAFF.

J is TRBJ1-1 and V is TRBV27; no firm D call. The germline V gene encodes CDR1 MNHEY and CDR2 SMNVEV (reference sequence). The CDR3 consists of 14 residues. V was cut by 5 bases and J by 0 bases, with 10 bases left in between. The CDR3 region is CASSPSIVNTEAFF. The CDR3 DNA follows: TGTGCCAGCAGTCCTAGCATTGTGAACACTGAAGCTTTCTTT.

This clone was counted only a few times. The chain combines TRBV5-1 with TRBJ2-4, with D possibly TRBD1 on 6 matching bases. This CDR3 spans 14 amino acids. Germline V gene data show CDR1 as SGHRS and CDR2 as YFSETQ. V was shortened by 1 base and J by 9 bases, with 14 bases between the two germline ends. CDR3 residues: CASSLLQGRSIQYF. The CDR3 DNA reads as TGCGCCAGCAGCTTGTTACAGGGTAGAAGCATTCAGTACTTC.

The chain joins TRBV28 to TRBJ1-2, with 12 bases identical to TRBD1. Germline CDR1 is MDHEN and CDR2 is SYDVKM. J lost 2 bases, V lost 6 bases, and 22 bases had no gene match. CDR3 length equals 21 residues. CDR3 DNA: TGTGCCAGCAGCCTTATGGCCCTTGGCCGGGACAGGGGGCGCGAAAACTATGGCTACACCTTC. It specifies CASSLMALGRDRGRENYGYTF.

The rearrangement links TRBV28 to TRBJ2-2; 7 bases are shared with TRBD2. The ends lost 7 bases at V and 0 bases at J; junction bases unmatched: 5. Germline loops: CDR1 MDHEN, CDR2 SYDVKM. The CDR3 has 15 residues. The CDR3 reads CASTLGGANTGELFF. The CDR3 DNA reads TGTGCCAGCACCCTGGGGGGGGCGAACACCGGGGAGCTGTTTTTT.

The chain joins TRBV11-2 to TRBJ2-7, with no clear D. CDR1 and CDR2 from the germline V gene are SGHAT and FQNNGV. The length of the CDR3 is 13 residues. Trimming stripped 7 bases from V and 4 bases from J, with 14 bases between. The CDR3 region has the DNA TGTGCCAGCACGGAGTCTCTCAAGTACGAGCAGTACTTC. Protein: CASTESLKYEQYF.

The genes are TRBV5-6 and TRBJ2-5; 12 positions match TRBD2. The J segment lost 4 bases and the V segment lost 3 bases, leaving 1 base of the junction unmatched. CDR1 SGHDT and CDR2 YYEEEE come from the germline V gene. This CDR3 contains 14 residues. This chain's CDR3 is CASSSSGGAETQYF. CDR3 DNA sequence: TGTGCCAGCAGCTCTAGCGGGGGGGCAGAGACCCAGTACTTC.

The chain employs TRBV5-4 and TRBJ2-1; TRBD2 matches 7 bases. CDR3 length: 15 amino acids. Trimming took 2 bases from V and 3 from J; bases not matched to a gene: 5. The germline V gene has CDR1 SGHNT and CDR2 YYREEE (reference sequence). CDR3 in DNA: TGTGCCAGCAGCTTAGGCCTAGCGGACTACAATGAGCAGTTCTTC. As protein: CASSLGLADYNEQFF.

The chain joins TRBV19 to TRBJ2-5; 7 bases are a match to TRBD1. This CDR3 is built from 14 residues. Germline-derived CDR1 and CDR2 are LNHDA and SQIVND (reference sequence). Unmatched junction bases numbered 9, after V lost 7 bases and J lost 4 bases. The chain's CDR3 is CASKATGAGETQYF. The CDR3 DNA is TGTGCCAGTAAAGCAACAGGGGCAGGAGAGACCCAGTACTTC.

This chain links TRBV27 with TRBJ2-7, with 12 bases fitting TRBD2. V trimming: 6 bases; J trimming: 5 bases; junction bases outside the gene matches: 5. The CDR3 is made up of 14 amino acids. Germline V gives CDR1 MNHEY, CDR2 SMNVEV (reference sequence). CDR3 sequence reads: CASSLGLAGDEQYF. The CDR3 bases are TGTGCCAGCAGCCTGGGACTAGCGGGCGACGAGCAGTACTTC.

The chain uses TRBV30 and TRBJ1-1, with 9 bases that match TRBD1. The germline CDR1 and CDR2 sequences are GTSNPN and SVGIG (reference sequence). Losses at the gene ends were 1 base for V and 6 bases for J; bases not matched to a gene: 0. The CDR3 length is 12 residues. CDR3 residues: CAWSGDRAEAFF. The CDR3 DNA reads as TGTGCCTGGAGTGGGGACAGGGCTGAAGCTTTCTTT.

Only a few counts were recorded for this clone. The CDR3: CASSGGTETQYF. For the CDR3, the DNA is TGTGCCAGCAGCGGGGGGACAGAGACCCAGTACTTC. The rearrangement uses TRBV7-9 and TRBJ2-5; weak D call: TRBD2 (6 bases). Germline V gives CDR1 SEHNR, CDR2 FQNEAQ (reference sequence). The CDR3 totals 12 residues. Trimming removed 5 bases at V and 4 bases at J, with 8 bases between.

The J gene is TRBJ2-3, the V gene TRBV6-1; 7 nucleotides line up with TRBD1. The junction had 1 base not matched to a gene; V was cut back by 2 bases and J by 5 bases. CDR1 and CDR2 from the germline V gene are MNHNS and SASEGT. The CDR3 has 13 residues. The CDR3 is CASSETGVDTQYF. CDR3 bases: TGTGCCAGCAGTGAAACAGGGGTAGATACGCAGTATTTT.

This clone has a handful of counts. This chain joins TRBV2 and TRBJ2-5; possibly TRBD1 for D (5 bases). The germline gives CDR1 SNHLY, CDR2 FYNNEI. The V end was cut by 5 bases, the J end by 1 base, with 11 bases between. The CDR3 consists of 14 residues. The CDR3 DNA is TGTGCCAGCAGTCCCAAGACAGTCCAAGAGACCCAGTACTTC. Translation: CASSPKTVQETQYF.

J is TRBJ1-5 and V is TRBV2, with a weak D call TRBD1 (5 bases). V was cut by 7 bases and J by 0 bases, with 10 bases left in between. The CDR3 has 14 amino acids. Germline V gene data show CDR1 as SNHLY and CDR2 as FYNNEI. The CDR3 is CASNKQVSNQPQHF. The CDR3 DNA sequence: TGTGCCAGCAATAAACAGGTTAGCAATCAGCCCCAGCATTTT.